The present T cell receptor (beta chain) was sequenced within a study of blood T cell repertoires in COVID-19. Libraries were prepared by immunoSEQ multiplex PCR; TCRdb keeps only in-frame clonotypes and omits some of them. Of around 150,000 clones in the sample, roughly 89% were seen once. In germline, CDR1 is MDHEN, CDR2 SYDVKM. Trimming removed 2 bases from V and 0 bases from J, with 13 bases in between. This CDR3 is built from 16 residues. The chain links TRBV28 to TRBJ1-2; D unclear. The specimen sequenced was peripheral blood. The source is a human donor in a cohort sampled during active COVID-19. The DNA for the CDR3 is TGTGCCAGCAGTTTACCAGCGCGGGAAGCTAACTATGGCTACACCTTC. Its translation: CASSLPAREANYGYTF.